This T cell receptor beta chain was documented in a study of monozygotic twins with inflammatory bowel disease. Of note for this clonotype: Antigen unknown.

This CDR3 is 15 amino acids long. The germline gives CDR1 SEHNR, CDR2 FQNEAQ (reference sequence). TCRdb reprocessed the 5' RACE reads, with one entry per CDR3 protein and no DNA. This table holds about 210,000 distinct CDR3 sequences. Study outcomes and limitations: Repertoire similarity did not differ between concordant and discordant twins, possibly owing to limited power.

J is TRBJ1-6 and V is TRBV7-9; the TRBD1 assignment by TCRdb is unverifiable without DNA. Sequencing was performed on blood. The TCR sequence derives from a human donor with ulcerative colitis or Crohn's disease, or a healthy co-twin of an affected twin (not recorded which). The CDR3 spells CASSPRTASNSPLHF.